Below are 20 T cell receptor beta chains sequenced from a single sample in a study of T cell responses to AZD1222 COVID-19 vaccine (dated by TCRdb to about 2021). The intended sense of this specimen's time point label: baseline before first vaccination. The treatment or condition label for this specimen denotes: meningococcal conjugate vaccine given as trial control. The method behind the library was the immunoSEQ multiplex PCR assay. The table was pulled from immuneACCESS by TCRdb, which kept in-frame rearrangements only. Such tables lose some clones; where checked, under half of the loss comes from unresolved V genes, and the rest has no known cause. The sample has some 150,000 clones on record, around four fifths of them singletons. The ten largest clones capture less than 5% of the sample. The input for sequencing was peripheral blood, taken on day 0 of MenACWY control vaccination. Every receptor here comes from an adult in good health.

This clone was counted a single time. CDR3 protein: CASQAGNQPQHF. Written as DNA, the CDR3 is TGTGCCAGCCAGGCGGGCAATCAGCCCCAGCATTTT. The gene calls are TRBV6-5 and TRBJ1-5; D uncertain. The CDR3 is 12 residues long. Germline assignment: CDR1 MNHEY and CDR2 SVGAGI. Trimming pared 8 bases from V and 2 bases from J, leaving 7 bases between.

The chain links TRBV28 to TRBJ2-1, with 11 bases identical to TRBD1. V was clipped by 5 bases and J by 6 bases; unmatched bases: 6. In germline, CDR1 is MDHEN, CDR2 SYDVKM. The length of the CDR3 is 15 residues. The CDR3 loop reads CASSHTGTGGNEQFF. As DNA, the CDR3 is TGTGCCAGCAGTCACACCGGGACAGGGGGCAATGAGCAGTTCTTC.

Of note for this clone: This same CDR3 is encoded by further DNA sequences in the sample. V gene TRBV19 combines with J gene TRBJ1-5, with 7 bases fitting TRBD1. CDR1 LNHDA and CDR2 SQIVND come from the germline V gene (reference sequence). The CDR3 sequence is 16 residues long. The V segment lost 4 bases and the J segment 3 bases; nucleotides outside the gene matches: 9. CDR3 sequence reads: CASSTLGTASNQPQHF. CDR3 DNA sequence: TGTGCCAGTAGTACACTAGGGACAGCCTCCAATCAGCCCCAGCATTTT.

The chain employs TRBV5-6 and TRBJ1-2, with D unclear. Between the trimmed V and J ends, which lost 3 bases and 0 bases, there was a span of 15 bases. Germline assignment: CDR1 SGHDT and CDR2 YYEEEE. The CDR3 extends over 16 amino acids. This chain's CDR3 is CASSSLSVSANYGYTF. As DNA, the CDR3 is TGTGCCAGCAGCTCTTTAAGTGTCTCAGCTAACTATGGCTACACCTTC.

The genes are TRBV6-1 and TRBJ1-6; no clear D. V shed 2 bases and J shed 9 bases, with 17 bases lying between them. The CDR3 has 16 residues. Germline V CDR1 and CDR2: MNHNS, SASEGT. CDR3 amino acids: CASSELGNRLGSPLHF. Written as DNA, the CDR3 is TGTGCCAGCAGTGAATTAGGAAACCGACTCGGTTCACCCCTCCACTTT.

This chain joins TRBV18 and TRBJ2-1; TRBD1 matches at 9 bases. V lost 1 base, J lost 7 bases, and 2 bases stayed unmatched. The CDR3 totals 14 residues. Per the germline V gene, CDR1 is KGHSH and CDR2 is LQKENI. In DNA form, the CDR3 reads TGTGCCAGCTCACCACAGACAGGGGGGAATGAGCAGTTCTTC. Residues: CASSPQTGGNEQFF.

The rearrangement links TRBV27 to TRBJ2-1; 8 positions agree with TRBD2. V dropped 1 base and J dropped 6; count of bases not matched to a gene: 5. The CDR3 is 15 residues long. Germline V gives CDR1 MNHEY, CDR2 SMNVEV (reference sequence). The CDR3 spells CASSLYGGALNEQFF. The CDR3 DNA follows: TGTGCCAGCAGTTTATACGGGGGGGCCCTCAATGAGCAGTTCTTC.

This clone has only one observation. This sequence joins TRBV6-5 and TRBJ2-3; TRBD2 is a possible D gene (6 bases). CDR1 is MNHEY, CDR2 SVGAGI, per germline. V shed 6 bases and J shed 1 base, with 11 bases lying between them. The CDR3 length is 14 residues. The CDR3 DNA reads TGTGCCAGCAGGATGTGGGGGGGCACAGATACGCAGTATTTT. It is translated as CASRMWGGTDTQYF.

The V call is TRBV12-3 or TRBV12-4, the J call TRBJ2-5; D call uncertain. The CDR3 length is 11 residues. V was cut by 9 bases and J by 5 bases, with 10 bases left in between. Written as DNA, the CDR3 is TGTGCCAGTTCAGGACGGGAGACCCAGTACTTC. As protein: CASSGRETQYF.

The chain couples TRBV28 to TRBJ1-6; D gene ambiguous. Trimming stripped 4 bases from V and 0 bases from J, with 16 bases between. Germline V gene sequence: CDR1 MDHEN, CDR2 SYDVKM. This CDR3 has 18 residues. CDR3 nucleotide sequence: TGTGCCAGCAGTTCCCGCGCACACTGGAGCTCCTATAATTCACCCCTCCACTTT. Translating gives CASSSRAHWSSYNSPLHF.

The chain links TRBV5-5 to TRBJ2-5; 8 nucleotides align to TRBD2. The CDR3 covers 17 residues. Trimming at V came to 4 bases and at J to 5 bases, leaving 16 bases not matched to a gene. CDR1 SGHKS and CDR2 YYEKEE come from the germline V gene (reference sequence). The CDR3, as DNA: TGTGCCAGCAGCCCCGCCTCGAGTGGCGGGGGGTGGGAGACCCAGTACTTC. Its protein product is CASSPASSGGGWETQYF.

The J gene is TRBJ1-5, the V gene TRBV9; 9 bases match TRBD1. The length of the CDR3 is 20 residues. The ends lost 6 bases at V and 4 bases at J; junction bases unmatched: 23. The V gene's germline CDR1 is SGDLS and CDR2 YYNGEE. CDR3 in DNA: TGTGCCAGCACCGCCGTTAGGACAGGGGCCATAGCGGCCCCTAATCAGCCCCAGCATTTT. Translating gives CASTAVRTGAIAAPNQPQHF.

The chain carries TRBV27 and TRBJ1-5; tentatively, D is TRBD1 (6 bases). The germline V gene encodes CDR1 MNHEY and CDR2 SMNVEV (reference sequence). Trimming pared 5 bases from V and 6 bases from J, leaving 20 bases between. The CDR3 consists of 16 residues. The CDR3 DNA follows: TGTGCCAGCAGTGAATCCGGGACAAGGAGGGGTCAGCCCCAGCATTTT. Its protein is CASSESGTRRGQPQHF.

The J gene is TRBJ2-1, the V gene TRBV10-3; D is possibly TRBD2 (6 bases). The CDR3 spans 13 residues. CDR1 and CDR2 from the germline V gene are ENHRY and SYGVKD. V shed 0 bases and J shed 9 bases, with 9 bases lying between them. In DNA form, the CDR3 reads TGTGCCATCAGTGAGTCGCTGGGGGGTGAGCAGTTCTTC. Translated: CAISESLGGEQFF.

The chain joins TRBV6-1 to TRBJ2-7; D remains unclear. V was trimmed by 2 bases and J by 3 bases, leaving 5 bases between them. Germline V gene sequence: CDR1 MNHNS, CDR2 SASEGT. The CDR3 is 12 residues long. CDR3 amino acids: CASSERRYEQYV. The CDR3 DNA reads TGTGCCAGCAGTGAACGGCGCTACGAGCAGTACGTC.

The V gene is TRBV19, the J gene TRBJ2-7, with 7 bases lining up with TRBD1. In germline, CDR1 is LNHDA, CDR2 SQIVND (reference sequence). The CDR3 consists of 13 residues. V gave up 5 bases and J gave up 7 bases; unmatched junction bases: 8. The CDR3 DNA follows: TGTGCCAGTAGTGATCAACCGGACAGGGAGCAGTACTTC. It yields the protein CASSDQPDREQYF.

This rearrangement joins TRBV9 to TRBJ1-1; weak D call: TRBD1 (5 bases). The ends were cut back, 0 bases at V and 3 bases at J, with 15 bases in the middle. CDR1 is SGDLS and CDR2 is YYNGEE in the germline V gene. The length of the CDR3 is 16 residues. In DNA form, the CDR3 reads TGTGCCAGCAGCGTAGCGATACAGGCCAGGGACACTGAAGCTTTCTTT. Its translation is CASSVAIQARDTEAFF.

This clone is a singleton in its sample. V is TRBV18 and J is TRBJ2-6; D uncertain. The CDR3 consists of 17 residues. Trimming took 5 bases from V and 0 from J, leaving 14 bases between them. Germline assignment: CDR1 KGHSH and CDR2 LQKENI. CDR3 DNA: TGTGCCAGCTCATCGTCGGGCCCTAACTCTGGGGCCAACGTCCTGACTTTC. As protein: CASSSSGPNSGANVLTF.

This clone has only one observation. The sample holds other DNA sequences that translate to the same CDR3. DNA of the CDR3: TGCGCCAGCAGCTTAAACACCGGGGAGCTGTTTTTT. This codes for CASSLNTGELFF. V is TRBV5-1 and J is TRBJ2-2; D gene ambiguous. V was trimmed by 2 bases and J by 2 bases, leaving 1 base between them. The germline gives CDR1 SGHRS, CDR2 YFSETQ. The CDR3 is 12 residues long.

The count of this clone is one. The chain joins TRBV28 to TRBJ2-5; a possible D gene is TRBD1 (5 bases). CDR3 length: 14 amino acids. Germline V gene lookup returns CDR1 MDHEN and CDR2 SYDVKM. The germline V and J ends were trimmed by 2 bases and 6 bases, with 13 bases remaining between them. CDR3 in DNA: TGTGCCAGCAGTTTAAAGTGGGCAGGGCAGACCCAGTACTTC. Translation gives CASSLKWAGQTQYF.